Listed here is a single T cell receptor beta chain. The data derive from a study of patients and donors after allogeneic stem cell transplantation. This CDR3 contains 14 residues. The germline V gene has CDR1 ENHRY and CDR2 SYGVKD. V was pared by 6 bases and J by 7 bases, with 9 bases of the junction left unmatched. MiXCR, applied by TCRdb to the RT-PCR reads, yields one record per CDR3 protein. This sample has tens of thousands of distinct CDR3 sequences, with around 48% found just once. The sequence derives from a human donor who was either an allogeneic HSCT recipient or a stem cell or donor lymphocyte infusion donor (not recorded which). It is not recorded whose cells these are; they may come from a transplant donor. J is TRBJ1-2 and V is TRBV10-3; 9 positions match TRBD1. The sequenced sample was blood, either unsorted or a sorted T cell fraction (not recorded which). The CDR3 sequence: CAIRQGADRSGYTF. In DNA form, the CDR3 reads TGTGCCATCAGACAGGGGGCTGACAGGAGTGGCTACACCTTC.